The 26 T cell receptor beta chains presented below share a single source sample, sequenced in a study of T cell repertoires in cytomegalovirus infection. MiXCR was run by TCRdb on the reads, yielding one entry per CDR3 protein. The repertoire includes 750,000 to 950,000 distinct CDR3 sequences, about 27% of them detected once, and about an eighth sits in the top ten. Antigens of these TCRs are unknown. Sequencing was performed on cultured CD8+ T cells from PBMCs, taken from culture after CMV antigen stimulation. The receptors originated from a human donor in good health (CMV status not recorded). Some clones in this sample may be carry-over from other donors' samples.

This clonotype was found many times. The CDR3 spells CASSYQGYEQYV. The DNA of the CDR3 is TGTGCCAGCAGTTACCAGGGCTACGAGCAGTACGTC. This chain uses TRBV6-2 or TRBV6-3 with TRBJ2-7; the D gene is possibly TRBD1 (5 bases). There are 12 residues in the CDR3. CDR1 is MNHEY, CDR2 SVGEGT, per germline. Trimming removed 2 bases from V and 3 bases from J, with 5 bases in between.

Only a few counts were recorded for this clonotype. The rearrangement links TRBV19 to TRBJ2-5; a weak D match, TRBD1 (6 bases). Germline V gene sequence: CDR1 LNHDA, CDR2 SQIVND (reference sequence). The CDR3 spans 13 residues. Trimming removed 6 bases at V and 5 bases at J, with 13 bases between. Written as DNA, the CDR3 is TGTGCCAGTAGGTCTACAGGGCACGAGACCCAGTACTTC. It specifies CASRSTGHETQYF.

The CDR3 loop reads CASSQGRARLNTEAFF. The CDR3 DNA follows: TGTGCCAGCAGCCAAGGTAGGGCGCGCTTGAACACTGAAGCTTTCTTT. V is TRBV14 and J is TRBJ1-1; D call uncertain. The V gene lost 1 base and the J gene lost 0 bases, with 12 bases spanning the gap. CDR1 is SGHDN, CDR2 FVKESK, per germline. CDR3 length: 16 residues.

The gene calls are TRBV7-6 and TRBJ2-1, with a weak D call TRBD2 (6 bases). The germline CDR1 and CDR2 sequences are SGHVS and FNYEAQ. The V end was cut by 6 bases, the J end by 3 bases, with 15 bases between. The CDR3 is made up of 15 amino acids. The CDR3 nucleotides read TGTGCCAGCAGTTCAGATGGGGGGTTCTACAATGAGCAGTTCTTC. This codes for CASSSDGGFYNEQFF.

The CDR3 region is CASSGFSGANVLTF. DNA of the CDR3: TGTGCCAGTAGCGGGTTCTCTGGGGCCAACGTCCTGACTTTC. This chain uses TRBV19 with TRBJ2-6; D gene unclear. This CDR3 contains 14 residues. V shed 6 bases and J shed 0 bases, with 6 bases lying between them. CDR1 LNHDA and CDR2 SQIVND come from the germline V gene (reference sequence).

The V call is TRBV12-5, the J call TRBJ2-2, with 13 bases lining up with TRBD2. Per germline, CDR1 LGHNT and CDR2 FRNRAP. This CDR3 has 17 amino acids. V lost 4 bases to trimming and J lost 7 bases; unmatched junction nucleotides: 9. CDR3 DNA: TGTGCTAGTGGTTCGAGGACTAGCGGGGGTGCCGGCGGGGAGCTGTTTTTT. Translated, it gives CASGSRTSGGAGGELFF. Filled out from reference TRBV12-5 and TRBJ2-2, the complete variable domain reads DARVTQTPRHKVTEMGQEVTMRCQPILGHNTVFWYRQTMMQGLELLAYFRNRAPLDDSGMPKDRFSAEMPDATLATLKIQPSEPRDSAVYFCASGSRTSGGAGGELFFGEGSRLTVL.

There are a few counts of this clonotype. The chain carries TRBV20-1 and TRBJ2-2, with 9 positions matching TRBD1. The germline gives CDR1 DFQATT, CDR2 SNEGSKA (reference sequence). The CDR3 covers 17 residues. V was pared by 5 bases and J by 1 base, with 11 bases of the junction left unmatched. The DNA for the CDR3 is TGCAGTGCTGTAAAAGGACAGGGGCTGGGGAACACCGGGGAGCTGTTTTTT. It encodes CSAVKGQGLGNTGELFF.

The genes are TRBV9 and TRBJ2-5, with D possibly TRBD1 on 6 matching bases. The CDR3 runs to 14 residues. V dropped 0 bases and J dropped 5 bases, with 11 bases sitting between them. CDR1 is SGDLS and CDR2 is YYNGEE in the germline V gene. CDR3 loop: CASSVAGARETQYF. The CDR3, as DNA: TGTGCCAGCAGCGTAGCAGGGGCTCGGGAGACCCAGTACTTC.

This chain joins TRBV6-1 and TRBJ1-1; 10 nucleotides match TRBD1. In germline, CDR1 is MNHNS, CDR2 SASEGT. This CDR3 contains 14 residues. The junction had 5 bases not matched to a gene; V was cut back by 10 bases and J by 0 bases. CDR3 in amino acids: CATGTGAMNTEAFF. Here the CDR3 DNA reads TGTGCCACCGGGACAGGGGCTATGAACACTGAAGCTTTCTTT.

The chain recombines TRBV18 with TRBJ2-7, with 7 bases that match TRBD1. The germline CDR1 and CDR2 sequences are KGHSH and LQKENI. CDR3 size: 15 residues. V lost 0 bases, J lost 0 bases, and 2 bases stayed unmatched. In nucleotides, the CDR3 is TGTGCCAGCTCACCACCCCAGGGGGACTCCTACGAGCAGTACTTC. Residues: CASSPPQGDSYEQYF.

This sequence joins TRBV25-1 and TRBJ2-7; the match to TRBD1 covers 12 bases. Trimming at V came to 6 bases and at J to 2 bases, leaving 2 bases not matched to a gene. CDR1 and CDR2 (germline): MGHDK, SYGVNS. This CDR3 is built from 14 residues. Here the CDR3 reads CASSRDRGPYEQYF. Here the CDR3 DNA reads TGTGCCAGCAGCCGGGACAGGGGGCCCTACGAGCAGTACTTC.

This chain joins TRBV7-8 and TRBJ2-5; the D gene is possibly TRBD2 (5 bases). The CDR3 spans 16 residues. V was pared by 0 bases and J by 5 bases, with 16 bases between. From germline, CDR1 is SGHVS and CDR2 FQNEAQ. CDR3 loop: CASSLARVGLGETQYF. CDR3 DNA sequence: TGTGCCAGCAGCTTAGCGCGGGTAGGGCTGGGGGAGACCCAGTACTTC.

This clonotype came up a few times. The chain is built from TRBV27 and TRBJ1-4; 9 bases match TRBD1. V lost 8 bases and J lost 8; bases outside the gene matches: 15. This CDR3 is 16 amino acids long. Germline CDR1 reads MNHEY; CDR2 reads SMNVEV (reference sequence). The CDR3 sequence: CASRPFPGQGGEKLFF. The CDR3 bases are TGTGCCAGCCGTCCATTCCCGGGACAGGGAGGAGAAAAACTGTTTTTT. Full variable domain (outside the CDR3, taken from reference TRBV27 and TRBJ1-4): EAQVTQNPRYLITVTGKKLTVTCSQNMNHEYMSWYRQDPGLGLRQIYYSMNVEVTDKGDVPEGYKVSRKEKRNFPLILESPSPNQTSLYFCASRPFPGQGGEKLFFGSGTQLSVL.

The sample holds many counts of this clonotype. This chain links TRBV12-3 or TRBV12-4 with TRBJ1-1; TRBD1 matches 7 bases. CDR3 length: 14 residues. The V gene end was trimmed by 5 bases and the J gene end by 1 base; junction bases not matched to a gene: 4. The CDR3 nucleotides are TGTGCCAGCAGTCCGACAGGGACGAACACTGAAGCTTTCTTT. This translates into CASSPTGTNTEAFF.

This clonotype showed up many times. The chain has TRBV2 and TRBJ1-3, with D unclear. V dropped 3 bases and J dropped 0 bases, with 9 bases sitting between them. Germline CDR1 reads SNHLY; CDR2 reads FYNNEI. The CDR3 covers 15 residues. In DNA form, the CDR3 reads TGTGCCAGCAGTGACCAGTTATTCTCTGGAAACACCATATATTTT. Its translation: CASSDQLFSGNTIYF. The variable domain in full, completed from reference TRBV2 and TRBJ1-3, reads EPEVTQTPSHQVTQMGQEVILRCVPISNHLYFYWYRQILGQKVEFLVSFYNNEISEKSEIFDDQFSVERPDGSNFTLKIRSTKLEDSAMYFCASSDQLFSGNTIYFGEGSWLTVV.

The sample holds a few counts of this clonotype. The rearrangement uses TRBV27 and TRBJ2-3; D is possibly TRBD2 (7 bases). The length of the CDR3 is 15 residues. Germline-derived CDR1 and CDR2 are MNHEY and SMNVEV (reference sequence). Trimming stripped 2 bases from V and 2 bases from J, with 11 bases between. CDR3 sequence reads: CASSLAGAITDTQYF. The CDR3 nucleotides are TGTGCCAGCAGTTTAGCGGGGGCGATCACAGATACGCAGTATTTT.

This clonotype was seen only a few times. This sequence joins TRBV28 and TRBJ2-2; D gene uncertain. Germline values: CDR1 MDHEN, CDR2 SYDVKM. The CDR3 consists of 12 residues. Trimming removed 3 bases from V and 10 bases from J, with 9 bases in between. The CDR3 bases are TGTGCCAGCAGTTTCGGGTCTTCGGAGCTGTTTTTT. This translates into CASSFGSSELFF.

In its sample, this clonotype was seen once. One junction end disagrees with the germline gene, perhaps due to a read error. This CDR3 is CASSLGGGGQLQHF. The CDR3 bases are TGTGCCAGCAGTTTGGGGGGAGGGGGTCAGCTCCAGCATTTT. J is TRBJ1-5 and V is TRBV28, with a weak D call TRBD1 (6 bases). CDR3 size: 14 residues. Per germline, CDR1 MDHEN and CDR2 SYDVKM.

This chain uses TRBV7-6 with TRBJ2-3, with D perhaps TRBD1 or TRBD2 (5 bases each). Germline V gives CDR1 SGHVS, CDR2 FNYEAQ. This CDR3 spans 18 amino acids. V lost 2 bases, J lost 2 bases, and 20 bases lay in between. In DNA form, the CDR3 reads TGTGCCAGCAGCTTAATGGGGCCCGGGGAGAGGTTCACAGATACGCAGTATTTT. Protein product: CASSLMGPGERFTDTQYF. The full variable domain, in which reference TRBV7-6 and TRBJ2-3 provide the parts outside the CDR3, is GAGVSQSPRYKVTKRGQDVALRCDPISGHVSLYWYRQALGQGPEFLTYFNYEAQQDKSGLPNDRFSAERPEGSISTLTIQRTEQRDSAMYRCASSLMGPGERFTDTQYFGPGTRLTVL.

The chain is built from TRBV28 and TRBJ2-7; 10 nucleotides align to TRBD2. V shed 3 bases and J 0 bases; nucleotides not matched to a gene: 8. CDR3 size: 17 residues. Germline-derived CDR1 and CDR2 are MDHEN and SYDVKM. The CDR3 nucleotides read TGTGCCAGCAGTTTGAAGCTAGCGGGGGAGAGCTCCTACGAGCAGTACGTC. As protein: CASSLKLAGESSYEQYV.

The chain carries TRBV12-5 and TRBJ1-3; the D is unclear. V lost 5 bases and J 3 bases, leaving 14 bases between the germline ends. CDR1 is LGHNT, CDR2 FRNRAP, per germline. The CDR3 is 15 amino acids. CDR3 protein: CASGTALEGGNTIYF. The CDR3 DNA follows: TGTGCTAGTGGTACGGCCCTGGAGGGTGGAAACACCATATATTTT.

The chain employs TRBV6-5 and TRBJ1-3; D is perhaps TRBD1 (6 bases). CDR1 and CDR2 (germline): MNHEY, SVGAGI. V shed 5 bases and J shed 3 bases, with 17 bases lying between them. This CDR3 has 16 residues. DNA for the CDR3: TGTGCCAGCAGTCCCGAGAGGGGGACGGATGGAAACACCATATATTTT. Translation: CASSPERGTDGNTIYF.

This clonotype occurred a few times. The chain recombines TRBV6-6 with TRBJ2-2; 10 bases map to TRBD2. J was trimmed by 1 base and V by 7 bases; bases with no gene match: 6. The CDR3 runs to 16 residues. In germline, CDR1 is MNHNY, CDR2 SVGAGI (reference sequence). The DNA of the CDR3 is TGTGCCAGCAACCTAGCGGGGGTGAAGAACACCGGGGAGCTGTTTTTT. Its translation is CASNLAGVKNTGELFF.

This clonotype was counted at least ten times. V usage is TRBV7-2 and J usage is TRBJ2-5; D is uncertain. The germline V gene encodes CDR1 SGHTA and CDR2 FQGNSA. V was shortened by 5 bases and J by 2 bases, with 9 bases between the two germline ends. The CDR3 is 13 amino acids. The CDR3 DNA sequence: TGTGCCAGCAGCCCTCCGGGTCAAGAGACCCAGTACTTC. Its protein product is CASSPPGQETQYF.

This chain links TRBV4-1 with TRBJ2-4; D remains ambiguous. The CDR3 length is 16 residues. The germline CDR1 and CDR2 sequences are MGHRA and YSYEKL. The V end was cut by 0 bases, the J end by 0 bases, with 9 bases between. In nucleotides, the CDR3 is TGCGCCAGCAGCCAAGAAAGGGCGAAAGCCAAAAACATTCAGTACTTC. This encodes CASSQERAKAKNIQYF.

This chain joins TRBV6-4 and TRBJ2-3, with TRBD2 matching 8 bases. CDR3 length equals 16 residues. Germline lookup yields CDR1 MRHNA and CDR2 SNTAGT. The J segment lost 5 bases and the V segment lost 0 bases, leaving 7 bases of the junction unmatched. The CDR3 DNA reads as TGTGCCAGCAGTGACTCCCCGACTAGCGAGGTAGATACGCAGTATTTT. It specifies CASSDSPTSEVDTQYF.